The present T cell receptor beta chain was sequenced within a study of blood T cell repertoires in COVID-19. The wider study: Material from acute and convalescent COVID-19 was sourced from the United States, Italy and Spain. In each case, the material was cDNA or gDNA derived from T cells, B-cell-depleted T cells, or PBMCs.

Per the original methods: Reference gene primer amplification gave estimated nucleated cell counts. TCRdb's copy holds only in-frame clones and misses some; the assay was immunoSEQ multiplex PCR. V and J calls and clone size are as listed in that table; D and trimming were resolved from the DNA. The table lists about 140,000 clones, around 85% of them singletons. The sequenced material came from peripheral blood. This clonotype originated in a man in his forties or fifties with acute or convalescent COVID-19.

The CDR3 DNA reads TGCAGCGTTGAACTCAGCGCAAGAGAGACCCAGTACTTC. It encodes CSVELSARETQYF. The chain couples TRBV29-1 to TRBJ2-5; unclear D gene. V shed 2 bases and J shed 4 bases, with 11 bases lying between them. Germline V gives CDR1 SQVTM, CDR2 ANQGSEA. The CDR3 consists of 13 residues.